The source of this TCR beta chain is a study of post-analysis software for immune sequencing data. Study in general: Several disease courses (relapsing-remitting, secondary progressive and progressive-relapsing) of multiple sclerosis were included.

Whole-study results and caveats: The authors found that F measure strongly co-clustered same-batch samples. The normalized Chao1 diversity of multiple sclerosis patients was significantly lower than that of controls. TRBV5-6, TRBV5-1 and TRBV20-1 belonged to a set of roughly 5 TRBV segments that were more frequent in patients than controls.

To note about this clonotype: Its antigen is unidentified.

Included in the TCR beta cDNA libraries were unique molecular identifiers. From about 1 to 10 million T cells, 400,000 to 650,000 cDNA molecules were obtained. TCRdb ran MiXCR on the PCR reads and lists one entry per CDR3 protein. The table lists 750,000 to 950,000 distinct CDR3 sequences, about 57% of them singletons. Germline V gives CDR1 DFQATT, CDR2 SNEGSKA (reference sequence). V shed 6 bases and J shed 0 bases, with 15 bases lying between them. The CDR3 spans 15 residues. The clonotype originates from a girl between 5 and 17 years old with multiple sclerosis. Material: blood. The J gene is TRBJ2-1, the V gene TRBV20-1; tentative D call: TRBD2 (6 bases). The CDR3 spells CSAWPTGGSYNEQFF. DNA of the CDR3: TGCAGTGCCTGGCCCACCGGGGGCTCCTACAATGAGCAGTTCTTC.